The present TCR beta chain was sequenced within a study of blood T cell repertoires in COVID-19. The overall study: From T cells, B-cell-depleted T cells, or PBMCs came the material, which was cDNA or gDNA.

This CDR3 has 15 residues. Germline loops: CDR1 LNHDA, CDR2 SQIVND (reference sequence). Trimming at V came to 1 base and at J to 4 bases, leaving 2 bases not matched to a gene. Assay used: immunoSEQ multiplex PCR; TCRdb lists only in-frame clones, some missing. The table records 15,000 to 20,000 clones, around nine tenths of them present only once. The clonotype originates from a man between 40 and 49 years old with active COVID-19. The sequenced sample consisted of peripheral blood. This chain connects TRBV19 to TRBJ1-5; 9 bases match TRBD1. Here the CDR3 DNA reads TGTGCCAGTAGTATAGGGACAGGGGTTAATCAGCCCCAGCATTTT. Translating gives CASSIGTGVNQPQHF.